This T cell receptor (beta chain) was obtained from a study of blood T cell repertoires in COVID-19. Across the study: PBMCs, B-cell-depleted T cells, or T cells were the source of the cDNA or gDNA that made up the material.

The table came from immunoSEQ multiplex PCR; TCRdb's copy has only in-frame clones and leaves some out. The table has about 210,000 clones, around 90% seen once. Unmatched junction bases numbered 3, after V lost 3 bases and J lost 4 bases. The CDR3 extends over 15 amino acids. Germline V CDR1 and CDR2: MDHEN, SYDVKM. Ages ranged from about 18 to 89 years, with residence in 24 US areas. In assigning cohorts, the study relied on participant-reported clinical history. This sequence joins TRBV28 and TRBJ1-5; 10 bases match TRBD1. The sequenced material came from PBMCs or T cells enriched from blood (not recorded which). The sequence derives from a man in his late teens or twenties with acute COVID-19. The DNA of the CDR3 is TGTGCCAGCAGTTTTCTGGACAGGGGGAATCAGCCCCAGCATTTT. Amino acid sequence: CASSFLDRGNQPQHF.